This TCR beta chain was documented in a study of cytomegalovirus exposure and HLA in healthy donors. At the level of the study: Approximately 180 million T cells yielded 100 million to 130 million unique TCR beta sequences, as an earlier analysis found.

The germline gives CDR1 MDHEN, CDR2 SYDVKM. The CDR3 sequence is 15 residues long. The V gene lost 3 bases and the J gene lost 6 bases, with 17 bases spanning the gap. Comments on this clone: Antigen: not known.

Broader study findings: Confirmation in vitro established that a few CMV-associated chains were specific for CMV antigens. For most TCR beta V segments, an earlier analysis put the productive rate at about 90% or about 30% of the time. Reported performance of the classifier showed diagnosis of cytomegalovirus status with high specificity and sensitivity.

Use of 60 Vbeta and 13 Jbeta primers characterized the PCR. Assay used: immunoSEQ multiplex PCR; TCRdb lists only in-frame clones, some missing. The data show roughly 190,000 clones, about 80% seen once. The V and J genes are TRBV28 and TRBJ2-5; possibly TRBD1 for D (5 bases). The clonotype originates from a woman in her twenties or thirties in good health and CMV-seropositive. Sequencing was done on a sample of PBMCs. Here the CDR3 DNA reads TGTGCCAGCAGTTTCATGGAGCAGGGTGTGAAGACCCAGTACTTC. Amino acid sequence: CASSFMEQGVKTQYF.